This TCR beta chain was captured by sequencing in a study of post-analysis software for immune sequencing data. Points from the study as a whole: When patients were compared with controls, 5 or 6 TRBV segments were more frequent, TRBV5-6, TRBV5-1 and TRBV20-1 among them. Strong co-clustering by F measure was evident for samples that had been prepared in the same batch. Significantly lower normalized Chao1 diversity was found in patients with multiple sclerosis relative to controls.

Germline V gives CDR1 SNHLY, CDR2 FYNNEI. There are 13 residues in the CDR3. V lost 4 bases to trimming and J lost 6 bases; unmatched junction nucleotides: 3. Incorporated into the TCR beta cDNA libraries were unique molecular identifiers, which served to reduce PCR and sequencing biases. One entry per CDR3 protein, called by TCRdb with MiXCR from the PCR reads. The table records 820,000 or so distinct CDR3 sequences, roughly 50% of them present only once. This clonotype was detected a few times. Its specificity is unknown. This sequence originates from a girl between 10 and 17 years old with multiple sclerosis. The source material was blood. V usage is TRBV2 and J usage is TRBJ2-4; 7 bases match TRBD1. CDR3: CASSGQGGNIQYF. The DNA for the CDR3 is TGTGCCAGCAGTGGACAGGGCGGAAACATTCAGTACTTC.